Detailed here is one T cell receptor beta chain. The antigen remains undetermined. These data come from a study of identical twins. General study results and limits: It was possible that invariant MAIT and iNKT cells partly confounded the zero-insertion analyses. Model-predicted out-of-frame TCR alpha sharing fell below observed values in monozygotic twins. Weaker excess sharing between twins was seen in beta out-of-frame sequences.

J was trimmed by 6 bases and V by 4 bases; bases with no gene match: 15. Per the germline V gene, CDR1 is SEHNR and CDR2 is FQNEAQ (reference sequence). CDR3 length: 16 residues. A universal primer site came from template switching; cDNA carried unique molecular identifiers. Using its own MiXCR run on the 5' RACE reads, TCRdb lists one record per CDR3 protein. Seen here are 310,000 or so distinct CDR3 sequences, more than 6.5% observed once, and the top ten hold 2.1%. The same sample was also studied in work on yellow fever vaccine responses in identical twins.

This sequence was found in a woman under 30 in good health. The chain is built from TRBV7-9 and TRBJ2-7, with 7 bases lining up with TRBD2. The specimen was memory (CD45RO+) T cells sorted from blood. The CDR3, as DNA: TGTGCCAGCAGCTCAGAGATTGCGGGAGCTCGAGCCGAGCAGTACTTC. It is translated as CASSSEIAGARAEQYF.